These 25 T cell receptor beta chains came from one sample sequenced in a study of T cells in Graves' hyperthyroidism and ophthalmopathy. It was RNA transcripts that yielded the amplified TCR beta CDR3 regions. The TCR CDR3 first-round RT-PCR relied on the HTBI primer set. A single record per CDR3 protein comes from TCRdb applying MiXCR to the multiplex PCR reads. The sample records about 640,000 distinct CDR3 sequences, roughly 15% being singletons. Specimen: blood. These receptors were collected from a woman aged 45-65 years with Graves' ophthalmopathy.

The CDR3, as DNA: TGTGCCAGCAGTTTACCCGAGAGAGGTCTCAATGAGCAGTTCTTC. It specifies CASSLPERGLNEQFF. The rearrangement links TRBV12-3 or TRBV12-4 to TRBJ2-1; D remains ambiguous. The CDR3 is 15 amino acids. Between the trimmed V and J ends, which lost 2 bases and 6 bases, there was a span of 14 bases.

In its sample, this clonotype was seen many times. The chain combines TRBV30 with TRBJ1-5; D may be TRBD1 (5 bases). This CDR3 comprises 13 residues. Deletions cut 0 bases from V and 7 bases from J, with 10 bases between. Looked up from germline, CDR1 is GTSNPN and CDR2 is SVGIG (reference sequence). The CDR3 bases are TGTGCCTGGAGTGTGGGGGGGGGACAGCCCCAGCATTTT. Amino acid sequence: CAWSVGGGQPQHF.

Written as DNA, the CDR3 is TGCGCCAGCAGAGGGCTGGCCAAAAACATTCAGTACTTC. Its translation is CASRGLAKNIQYF. The chain joins TRBV5-1 to TRBJ2-4; D not certain. This CDR3 has 13 residues. The germline CDR1 and CDR2 sequences are SGHRS and YFSETQ. With 5 bases removed from V and 1 base from J, the gap between germline ends came to 7 bases.

This clonotype was counted many times. J is TRBJ2-3 and V is TRBV3-1; 7 bases agree with TRBD1. The CDR3 is 16 amino acids. Germline lookup yields CDR1 LGHDT and CDR2 YNNKEL (reference sequence). The ends lost 1 base at V and 2 bases at J; junction bases unmatched: 6. CDR3 nucleotide sequence: TGTGCCAGCAGCCAAGGACAGGGACGACCCACAGATACGCAGTATTTT. Amino acid sequence: CASSQGQGRPTDTQYF.

This clonotype came up a few times. J is TRBJ1-1 and V is TRBV27, with D possibly matching TRBD1 (5 bases). The CDR3 totals 15 residues. V was pared by 2 bases and J by 3 bases, with 13 bases between. Germline lookup yields CDR1 MNHEY and CDR2 SMNVEV (reference sequence). The CDR3 is CASSLIPGPDTEAFF. As DNA, the CDR3 is TGTGCCAGCAGTTTAATTCCGGGGCCCGACACTGAAGCTTTCTTT.

In this sample, this clonotype turned up many times. V usage is TRBV2 and J usage is TRBJ2-7, with TRBD2 matching 7 bases. In germline, CDR1 is SNHLY, CDR2 FYNNEI. The V and J ends lost 9 bases and 3 bases, in that order; junction bases with no gene match: 8. CDR3 length: 13 amino acids. The CDR3 nucleotides read TGTGCCAGTACCGGGGGGACCGACTACGAGCAGTACTTC. This codes for CASTGGTDYEQYF.

This clonotype was found many times. The rearrangement joins TRBV5-1 to TRBJ2-7; 10 positions agree with TRBD2. Germline V gives CDR1 SGHRS, CDR2 YFSETQ. CDR3 length: 15 amino acids. The J segment lost 5 bases and the V segment lost 2 bases, leaving 7 bases of the junction unmatched. CDR3 protein: CASSLLAGGANEQYF. CDR3 nucleotide sequence: TGCGCCAGCAGCTTATTAGCGGGAGGTGCGAACGAGCAGTACTTC. Based on the CDR3 plus reference TRBV5-1 and TRBJ2-7, the full variable domain is KAGVTQTPRYLIKTRGQQVTLSCSPISGHRSVSWYQQTPGQGLQFLFEYFSETQRNKGNFPGRFSGRQFSNSRSEMNVSTLELGDSALYLCASSLLAGGANEQYFGPGTRLTVT.

This sequence joins TRBV6-1 and TRBJ1-2; a weak D match, TRBD1 (5 bases). Germline V gives CDR1 MNHNS, CDR2 SASEGT. The CDR3 is made up of 14 amino acids. Trimming stripped 7 bases from V and 4 bases from J, with 16 bases between. The CDR3 DNA reads TGTGCCAGCACCAAACGGGGGGGGGTCTATGGCTACACCTTC. Its translation: CASTKRGGVYGYTF.

This clonotype was observed at least ten times. The V call is TRBV20-1, the J call TRBJ2-5; the D is unclear. Germline V gives CDR1 DFQATT, CDR2 SNEGSKA (reference sequence). V dropped 6 bases and J dropped 1 base, with 15 bases sitting between them. The CDR3 has 14 amino acids. The DNA for the CDR3 is TGCAGTGCACCGGCAGAACTTGTCCAAGAGACCCAGTACTTC. Translation: CSAPAELVQETQYF.

This clonotype appeared many times. The chain carries TRBV30 and TRBJ2-7; no reliable D call. The CDR3 has 11 residues. Germline-derived CDR1 and CDR2 are GTSNPN and SVGIG (reference sequence). The V and J ends lost 0 bases and 5 bases respectively, with 5 bases between them. The CDR3 protein is CAWSVGNEQYF. CDR3 coding DNA: TGTGCCTGGAGTGTTGGCAACGAGCAGTACTTC.

This clonotype was observed a handful of times. The chain links TRBV5-1 to TRBJ2-7; 7 nucleotides align to TRBD1. The length of the CDR3 is 14 residues. Trimming cost V 6 bases and J 4 bases; bases outside gene matches: 10. The germline CDR1 and CDR2 sequences are SGHRS and YFSETQ. This CDR3 reads CASTLTGIPYEQYF. Written as DNA, the CDR3 is TGCGCCAGCACTTTGACAGGGATTCCTTACGAGCAGTACTTC.

The rearrangement uses TRBV7-3 and TRBJ2-3, with 10 nucleotides matching TRBD2. The CDR3 length is 15 residues. Germline trimming cut 5 bases from V and 6 bases from J; bases unmatched to any gene: 8. The germline V gene has CDR1 SGHTA and CDR2 FQGTGA. The CDR3 nucleotides are TGTGCCAGCAGCCCTCTAGCGGGAGATCCTGATACGCAGTATTTT. Translation gives CASSPLAGDPDTQYF.

This clonotype was seen only a few times. One end of the junction varies from germline; a read error may be responsible. The chain couples TRBV25-1 to TRBJ2-7, with 7 positions matching TRBD1. The CDR3 has 15 amino acids. The germline V gene has CDR1 MGHDK and CDR2 SYGVNS. The CDR3 coding sequence is TGTGCCACCTCGCCCTTAGACAGGGAACCCTACGGGCAGTACTTC. Amino acid sequence: CATSPLDREPYGQYF.

This clonotype was seen a handful of times. The chain recombines TRBV7-3 with TRBJ2-2; 7 bases align to TRBD2. The CDR3 covers 14 residues. Germline V gene data show CDR1 as SGHTA and CDR2 as FQGTGA. The J segment lost 6 bases and the V segment lost 4 bases, leaving 5 bases of the junction unmatched. CDR3 in amino acids: CASSSTTSAGELFF. The CDR3 DNA reads as TGTGCCAGCAGCTCCACTACTAGCGCCGGGGAGCTGTTTTTT.

This clonotype was seen at least ten times. The chain links TRBV2 to TRBJ1-1; 10 bases align to TRBD1. The CDR3 contains 14 residues. Germline-derived CDR1 and CDR2 are SNHLY and FYNNEI. The junction had 6 bases not matched to a gene; V was cut back by 7 bases and J by 4 bases. The CDR3 here is CASILDRGPTEAFF. The CDR3 DNA sequence: TGTGCCAGCATTTTAGACAGGGGGCCCACTGAAGCTTTCTTT. Full variable domain (remainder filled in from reference TRBV2 and TRBJ1-1): EPEVTQTPSHQVTQMGQEVILRCVPISNHLYFYWYRQILGQKVEFLVSFYNNEISEKSEIFDDQFSVERPDGSNFTLKIRSTKLEDSAMYFCASILDRGPTEAFFGQGTRLTVV.

This clonotype was detected many times. The genes are TRBV29-1 and TRBJ1-1; D is ambiguous. The CDR3 sequence is 14 residues long. With 3 bases removed from V and 1 base from J, the gap between germline ends came to 12 bases. Germline assignment: CDR1 SQVTM and CDR2 ANQGSEA. CDR3 in DNA: TGCAGCGTTGATGGGGATTTGAGGAACACTGAAGCTTTCTTT. It is translated as CSVDGDLRNTEAFF.

This clonotype was observed at least ten times. The chain has TRBV12-3 or TRBV12-4 and TRBJ1-1, with D maybe TRBD1 (5 bases). The V end lost 1 base, the J end lost 0 bases, and 12 bases lay between the germline ends. CDR3 size: 16 residues. DNA of the CDR3: TGTGCCAGCAGTTTAGGGGGGATTCGAATGAACACTGAAGCTTTCTTT. Amino acid sequence: CASSLGGIRMNTEAFF.

In this sample, this clonotype turned up a few times. The genes are TRBV20-1 and TRBJ2-7, with TRBD2 matching 12 bases. J gave up 6 bases and V 1 base, and 4 bases lay outside the gene matches. In germline, CDR1 is DFQATT, CDR2 SNEGSKA (reference sequence). This CDR3 is 14 amino acids long. CDR3 sequence reads: CSARGTSGTGEQYF. The CDR3 DNA sequence: TGCAGTGCTAGAGGGACTAGCGGGACGGGCGAGCAGTACTTC.

This clonotype was counted ten times or more. The chain is built from TRBV7-9 and TRBJ2-5; TRBD1 matches at 7 bases. The CDR3 is 14 residues long. The germline V gene encodes CDR1 SEHNR and CDR2 FQNEAQ (reference sequence). With 6 bases clipped from V and 7 bases from J, the junction kept 11 bases outside the gene matches. CDR3 amino acids: CASRGGGQDWTQYF. The CDR3 DNA is TGTGCCAGCAGAGGAGGCGGACAGGACTGGACCCAGTACTTC.

This clonotype was counted many times. This chain uses TRBV7-3 with TRBJ1-1; D not certain. The CDR3 is 16 residues long. Trimming stripped 5 bases from V and 1 base from J, with 17 bases between. From germline, CDR1 is SGHTA and CDR2 FQGTGA. The CDR3 protein is CASSRTRGRRNTEAFF. The CDR3 coding sequence is TGTGCCAGCAGCCGTACGCGAGGACGGAGGAACACTGAAGCTTTCTTT.

This sequence joins TRBV18 and TRBJ2-1; maybe TRBD2 (6 bases). The V end was cut by 6 bases, the J end by 12 bases, with 12 bases between. Germline CDR1 and CDR2: KGHSH and LQKENI. The CDR3 has 11 amino acids. CDR3 amino acids: CASSPGDSQFF. Here the CDR3 DNA reads TGTGCCAGCTCCCCGGGGGATTCGCAGTTCTTC.

This clonotype has at least ten counts. The gene calls are TRBV3-1 and TRBJ1-1; perhaps TRBD1 as D (6 bases). The CDR3 is 12 amino acids. Germline CDR1 reads LGHDT; CDR2 reads YNNKEL (reference sequence). Trimming took off 3 bases at V and 6 bases at J, with 8 bases between the two ends. The DNA for the CDR3 is TGTGCCAGCAGCCAGGGGGGCTCTGAAGCTTTCTTT. Its translation: CASSQGGSEAFF.

This clonotype was counted only a few times. The gene calls are TRBV30 and TRBJ1-3; 7 bases match TRBD1. Germline V gene data show CDR1 as GTSNPN and CDR2 as SVGIG (reference sequence). Germline trimming cut 8 bases from V and 2 bases from J; bases unmatched to any gene: 6. The CDR3 contains 13 residues. This chain's CDR3 is CAGTTGAGNTIYF. CDR3 coding DNA: TGTGCCGGCACTACAGGGGCTGGAAACACCATATATTTT.

This clonotype has ten or more counts. The V and J genes are TRBV27 and TRBJ2-3, with TRBD2 matching 7 bases. Germline CDR1 and CDR2: MNHEY and SMNVEV (reference sequence). V shed 2 bases and J 5 bases; nucleotides not matched to a gene: 10. The CDR3 is made up of 16 amino acids. The CDR3 here is CASSLAGDLLQDTQYF. In DNA, the CDR3 is TGTGCCAGCAGTTTAGCGGGAGACCTGCTGCAAGATACGCAGTATTTT.

This clonotype was seen a handful of times. The chain has TRBV20-1 and TRBJ2-5; 12 bases match TRBD2. The CDR3 covers 16 residues. V lost 6 bases, J lost 2 bases, and 10 bases stayed unmatched. Germline-derived CDR1 and CDR2 are DFQATT and SNEGSKA (reference sequence). Here the CDR3 reads CSAMTSGRGPQETQYF. The CDR3 nucleotides are TGCAGTGCAATGACTAGCGGGAGAGGTCCTCAAGAGACCCAGTACTTC.